This T cell receptor beta chain is from a study of control samples from healthy donors and cancer patients. Deletions cut 0 bases from V and 4 bases from J, with 14 bases between. The germline V gene has CDR1 LGHNT and CDR2 FRNRAP. The CDR3 is made up of 16 amino acids. Clones were sequenced by immunoSEQ multiplex PCR, and TCRdb holds only the in-frame ones, with some missing. The sample has approximately 150,000 clones, about 90% seen once; the top ten hold approximately 2.9%. The sequence derives from a man aged 25 to 40 in good health. V gene TRBV12-5 combines with J gene TRBJ2-3; D ambiguous. Specimen: blood. The CDR3 DNA is TGTGCTAGTGGTTTGGTAGTAAATAATGCTGCAGATACGCAGTATTTT. As protein: CASGLVVNNAADTQYF.